A selection of T cell receptor beta chains follows, all from one sample in a study of cytomegalovirus exposure and HLA in healthy donors. Method: immunoSEQ multiplex PCR; TCRdb's copy keeps in-frame clones and lacks some. Seen in this sample are just under 80,000 clones; the ten most common clones hold 3.8%. The sample comprised PBMCs. Receptors originate from a man aged 18 to 30 in good health and CMV-seropositive. Each CDR3 is given with its conserved first and last residue.

TRBV11-2	13	TRBJ2-7	CASSLDRGYEQYF
TRBV6-5	15	TRBJ2-7	CASRLNRDRVYEQYF
TRBV4-2	15	TRBJ1-2	CASSQERQGPYGYTF
TRBV5-4	14	TRBJ2-7	CASSWGPQGHEQYF
TRBV9	11	TRBJ2-3	CASSYTDTQYF
TRBV5-1	20	TRBJ2-2	CASSGSGQGLRGTNTGELFF
TRBV2	13	TRBJ1-5	CASSEGQVQPQHF
TRBV7-6	20	TRBJ2-1	CASSLAHPTASGGSYNEQFF
TRBV7-9	13	TRBJ1-2	CASSWSVDYGYTF
TRBV5-8	14	TRBJ1-5	CASSMGGGNQPQHF